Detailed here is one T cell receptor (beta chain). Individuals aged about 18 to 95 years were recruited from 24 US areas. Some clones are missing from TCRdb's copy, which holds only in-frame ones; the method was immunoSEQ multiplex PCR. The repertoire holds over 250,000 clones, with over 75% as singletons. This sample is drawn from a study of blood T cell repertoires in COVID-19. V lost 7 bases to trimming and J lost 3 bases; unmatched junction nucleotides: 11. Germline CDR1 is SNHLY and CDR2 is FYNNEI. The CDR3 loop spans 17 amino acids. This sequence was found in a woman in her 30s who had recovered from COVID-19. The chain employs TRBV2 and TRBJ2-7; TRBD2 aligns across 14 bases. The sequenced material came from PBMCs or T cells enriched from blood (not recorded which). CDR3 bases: TGTGCCAGCATAGATAGGACTAGCGGGGGGACGTTCTACGAGCAGTACTTC. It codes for CASIDRTSGGTFYEQYF.